This entry concerns a single TCR beta chain. Its antigen is undetermined. The germline CDR1 and CDR2 sequences are MGHDK and SYGVNS. V was clipped by 10 bases and J by 7 bases; unmatched bases: 17. The CDR3 length is 17 residues. This sample is drawn from a study of cytomegalovirus exposure and HLA in healthy donors. Study conclusions and caveats: The authors reported that TCR beta sequences could predict HLA-A and HLA-B alleles. These predictions were accurate for most subjects in the first cohort.

It was with 60 Vbeta and 13 Jbeta primers that the PCR ran. How the authors handled the data: A later analysis counted some 87 million unique TCR beta chains, around 10 million shared. Some clones are missing from TCRdb's copy, which holds only in-frame ones; the method was immunoSEQ multiplex PCR. V, J and clone size are taken as reported in that table, and D and trimming were inferred from the DNA itself. The sample lists 150,000 to 200,000 clones, around 80% occurring once. The genes are TRBV25-1 and TRBJ2-7; TRBD2 agrees at 15 bases. Source material: PBMCs. This TCR was recovered from a woman aged 40 to 50 in good health and CMV-seronegative. The CDR3 coding sequence is TGTGCCACCCCGGAGAGGACTAGCGGGAGGGAGGAGGGAGAGCAGTACGTC. It translates to CATPERTSGREEGEQYV.